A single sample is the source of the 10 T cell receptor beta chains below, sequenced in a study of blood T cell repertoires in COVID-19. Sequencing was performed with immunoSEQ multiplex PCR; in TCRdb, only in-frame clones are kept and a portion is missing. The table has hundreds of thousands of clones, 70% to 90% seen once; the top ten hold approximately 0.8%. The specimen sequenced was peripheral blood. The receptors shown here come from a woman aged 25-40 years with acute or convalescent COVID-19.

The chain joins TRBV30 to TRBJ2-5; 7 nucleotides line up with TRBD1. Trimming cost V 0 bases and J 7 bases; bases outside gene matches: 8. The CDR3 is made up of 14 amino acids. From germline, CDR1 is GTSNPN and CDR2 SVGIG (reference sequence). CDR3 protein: CAWSVLTGAGTQYF. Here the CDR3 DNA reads TGTGCCTGGAGTGTACTAACAGGGGCGGGGACCCAGTACTTC.

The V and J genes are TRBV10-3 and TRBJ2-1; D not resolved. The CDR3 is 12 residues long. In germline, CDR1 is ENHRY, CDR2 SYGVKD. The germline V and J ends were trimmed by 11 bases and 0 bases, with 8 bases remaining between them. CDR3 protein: CASGGSYNEQFF. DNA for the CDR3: TGTGCCTCCGGCGGCTCCTACAATGAGCAGTTCTTC.

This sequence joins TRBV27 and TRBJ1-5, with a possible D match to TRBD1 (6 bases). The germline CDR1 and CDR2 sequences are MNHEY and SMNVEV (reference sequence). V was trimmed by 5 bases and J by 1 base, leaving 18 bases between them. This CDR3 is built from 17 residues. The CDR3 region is CASSHSRGGVSNQPQHF. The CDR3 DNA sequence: TGTGCCAGCAGTCATTCTAGGGGGGGGGTGAGCAATCAGCCCCAGCATTTT.

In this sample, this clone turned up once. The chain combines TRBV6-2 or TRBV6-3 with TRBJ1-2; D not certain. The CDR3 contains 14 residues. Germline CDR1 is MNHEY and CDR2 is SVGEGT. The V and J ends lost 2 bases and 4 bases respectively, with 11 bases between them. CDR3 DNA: TGTGCCAGCAGTTACCTCGGGATGGGCTATGGCTACACCTTC. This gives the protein CASSYLGMGYGYTF.

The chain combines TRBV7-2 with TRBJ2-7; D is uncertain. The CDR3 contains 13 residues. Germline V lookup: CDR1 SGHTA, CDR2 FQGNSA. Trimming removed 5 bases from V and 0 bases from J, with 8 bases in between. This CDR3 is CASSVFRSYEQYF. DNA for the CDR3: TGTGCCAGCAGCGTATTCCGCTCCTACGAGCAGTACTTC.

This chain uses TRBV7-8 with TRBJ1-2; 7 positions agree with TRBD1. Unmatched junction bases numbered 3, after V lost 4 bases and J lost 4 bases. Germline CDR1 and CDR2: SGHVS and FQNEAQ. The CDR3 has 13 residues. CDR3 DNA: TGTGCCAGCAGCTACGCAGGGGGCTATGGCTACACCTTC. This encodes CASSYAGGYGYTF.

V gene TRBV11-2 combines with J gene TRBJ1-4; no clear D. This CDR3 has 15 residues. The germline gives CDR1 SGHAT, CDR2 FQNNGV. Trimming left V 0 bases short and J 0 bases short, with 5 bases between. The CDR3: CASSLEGATNEKLFF. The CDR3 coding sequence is TGTGCCAGCAGCTTAGAGGGAGCAACTAATGAAAAACTGTTTTTT.

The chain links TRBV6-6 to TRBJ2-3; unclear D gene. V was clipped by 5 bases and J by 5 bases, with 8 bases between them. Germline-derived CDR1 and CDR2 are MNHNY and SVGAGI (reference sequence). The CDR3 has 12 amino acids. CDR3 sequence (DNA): TGTGCCAGCAGTACTACCCGAGATACGCAGTATTTT. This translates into CASSTTRDTQYF.

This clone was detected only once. Written as DNA, the CDR3 is TGCGCCAGCAGTCACCAGAAGGAGCGTACCAGCGGGATAACCGGGGAGCTGTTTTTT. This encodes CASSHQKERTSGITGELFF. The chain couples TRBV23-1 to TRBJ2-2, with 7 bases that match TRBD2. TRBV23-1 is placed among ORFs of uncertain function. The CDR3 has 19 amino acids. Unmatched junction bases numbered 18, after V lost 3 bases and J lost 5 bases.

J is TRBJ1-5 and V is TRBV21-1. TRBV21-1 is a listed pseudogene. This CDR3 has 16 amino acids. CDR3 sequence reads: CASSKVRLEGNQPQHF. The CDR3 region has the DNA TGTGCCAGCAGCAAAGTTAGGCTGGAGGGGAATCAGCCCCAGCATTTT.